This record concerns one TCR beta chain sequence. The antigen remains undetermined. This entry is derived from a study of cytomegalovirus exposure and HLA in healthy donors. Study context: There were 70 million to 95 million unique TCRs (from HLA-typed donors) in an early data release. Overall study findings and caveats: The majority of TCR sequences were rare, yet some public TCRs appeared in many donors. Investigators reported under 200 TCR beta chains as tied to cytomegalovirus. The only immune exposure information that was available was CMV serostatus.

V was shortened by 5 bases and J by 4 bases, with 6 bases between the two germline ends. This CDR3 is 13 amino acids long. The germline V gene encodes CDR1 MNHEY and CDR2 SMNVEV (reference sequence). The PCR ran on 60 Vbeta and 13 Jbeta primers. Clones were read by immunoSEQ multiplex PCR, and TCRdb kept only the in-frame ones, dropping some. The sample holds over 150,000 clones; around 82% are singletons and the top ten take over 10%. The sequence derives from a woman in her forties or fifties in good health and CMV-seropositive. The V gene is TRBV27, the J gene TRBJ1-6, with unresolved D. The sample comprised PBMCs. The CDR3, as DNA: TGTGCCAGCAGTGTAGCTTATAATTCACCCCTCCACTTT. This codes for CASSVAYNSPLHF.